These T cell receptor beta chains were read from a single sample in a study of T-cell reconstitution after alpha-beta-depleted transplantation in children. A single record per CDR3 protein comes from TCRdb applying MiXCR to the PCR reads. Found here are over 150,000 distinct CDR3 sequences, over 8.5% of them singletons; the top ten hold about 13%. The sample in question was PBMCs, obtained before TCRalphabeta/CD19-depleted stem cell transplant. Every receptor here comes from a boy between 2 and 10 years old with acute myeloid leukemia, due to receive a stem cell transplant. Both conserved end residues are part of each CDR3. Fields, in order: V gene, clone size, J gene, D gene, CDR3 protein, CDR3 DNA. D genes are given only for firm matches. Clone size, where shown, is once, few, many, or a class for clones that have expanded.

v_call: TRBV5-1; clone_size: many; j_call: TRBJ2-5; d_call: TRBD2; cdr3_aa: CASSLPALAVGETQYF; cdr3_nt: TGCGCCAGCAGCTTGCCTGCACTAGCGGTAGGAGAGACCCAGTACTTC
v_call: TRBV27; clone_size: many; j_call: TRBJ2-1; d_call: TRBD2; cdr3_aa: CASKPGLAGAAEQFF; cdr3_nt: TGTGCCAGCAAGCCGGGACTAGCGGGAGCTGCTGAGCAGTTCTTC
v_call: TRBV5-4; clone_size: .; j_call: TRBJ1-2; d_call: TRBD1; cdr3_aa: CASSLVGQGAYGYTF; cdr3_nt: TGTGCCAGCAGCTTGGTCGGACAGGGTGCCTATGGCTACACCTTC
v_call: TRBV14; clone_size: many; j_call: TRBJ2-3; d_call: .; cdr3_aa: CASSPAGYLDTQYF; cdr3_nt: TGTGCCAGCAGCCCAGCGGGTTATCTGGATACGCAGTATTTT
v_call: TRBV3-1; clone_size: many; j_call: TRBJ1-2; d_call: .; cdr3_aa: CASSQDAGRRSNGYTF; cdr3_nt: TGTGCCAGCAGCCAAGATGCGGGACGGCGGTCAAATGGCTACACCTTC
v_call: TRBV12-3/TRBV12-4; clone_size: many; j_call: TRBJ2-3; d_call: .; cdr3_aa: CASRPPGSTDTQYF; cdr3_nt: TGTGCCAGCAGACCGCCGGGTAGCACAGATACGCAGTATTTT
v_call: TRBV4-1; clone_size: many; j_call: TRBJ1-2; d_call: .; cdr3_aa: CASSQEASPGYGYTF; cdr3_nt: TGCGCCAGCAGCCAAGAGGCCAGTCCAGGCTATGGCTACACCTTC
v_call: TRBV7-8; clone_size: many; j_call: TRBJ2-1; d_call: TRBD2; cdr3_aa: CASSLDRVRASGRPYNEQFF; cdr3_nt: TGTGCCAGCAGCTTAGACCGGGTTCGAGCTAGCGGGAGGCCCTACAATGAGCAGTTCTTC
v_call: TRBV28; clone_size: .; j_call: TRBJ2-3; d_call: .; cdr3_aa: CASSPDKADTQYF; cdr3_nt: TGTGCCAGCAGTCCGGACAAGGCAGATACGCAGTATTTT
v_call: TRBV5-1; clone_size: many; j_call: TRBJ1-6; d_call: .; cdr3_aa: CASSLGGAASNSPLHF; cdr3_nt: TGCGCCAGCAGCTTGGGAGGGGCGGCCAGCAATTCACCCCTCCACTTT
v_call: TRBV6-6; clone_size: many; j_call: TRBJ1-5; d_call: .; cdr3_aa: CASSYSLQPQHF; cdr3_nt: TGTGCCAGCAGTTACTCGCTGCAGCCCCAGCATTTT
v_call: TRBV20-1; clone_size: many; j_call: TRBJ2-1; d_call: .; cdr3_aa: CSPIPPGGSHYNEQFF; cdr3_nt: TGCAGTCCGATACCCCCCGGGGGCTCACATTACAATGAGCAGTTCTTC
v_call: TRBV6-1; clone_size: .; j_call: TRBJ2-4; d_call: TRBD1; cdr3_aa: CASSRQGAIAKNIQYF; cdr3_nt: TGTGCCAGCAGCAGACAGGGGGCCATAGCCAAAAACATTCAGTACTTC
v_call: TRBV25-1; clone_size: many; j_call: TRBJ2-3; d_call: TRBD2; cdr3_aa: CASSTGLAGPTDTQYF; cdr3_nt: TGTGCCAGCAGTACGGGACTAGCGGGACCCACAGATACGCAGTATTTT
v_call: TRBV27; clone_size: many; j_call: TRBJ2-1; d_call: TRBD2; cdr3_aa: CASSLTSGFNEQFF; cdr3_nt: TGTGCCAGCAGCCTAACTAGCGGTTTCAATGAGCAGTTCTTC
v_call: TRBV4-1; clone_size: many; j_call: TRBJ2-3; d_call: .; cdr3_aa: CASSRPRDTQYF; cdr3_nt: TGCGCCAGCAGCCGCCCTCGAGATACGCAGTATTTT
v_call: TRBV4-1; clone_size: many; j_call: TRBJ1-3; d_call: TRBD1; cdr3_aa: CASSFRTGLDTIYF; cdr3_nt: TGCGCCAGCAGCTTTCGGACAGGCCTGGACACCATATATTTT
v_call: TRBV20-1; clone_size: many; j_call: TRBJ1-2; d_call: .; cdr3_aa: CSAGHGVTYGYTF; cdr3_nt: TGCAGTGCGGGACACGGGGTAACTTATGGCTACACCTTC
v_call: TRBV7-2; clone_size: many; j_call: TRBJ2-2; d_call: .; cdr3_aa: CASSPVGVISAGELFF; cdr3_nt: TGTGCCAGCAGCCCGGTGGGGGTCATATCAGCCGGGGAGCTGTTTTTT
v_call: TRBV28; clone_size: many; j_call: TRBJ2-5; d_call: TRBD1; cdr3_aa: CASSSATGGFRETQYF; cdr3_nt: TGTGCCAGCAGTTCCGCAACAGGGGGTTTCAGGGAGACCCAGTACTTC
v_call: TRBV12-3/TRBV12-4; clone_size: .; j_call: TRBJ2-2; d_call: TRBD2; cdr3_aa: CASSLTSGSWTGELFF; cdr3_nt: TGTGCCAGCAGTTTAACTAGCGGGAGCTGGACCGGGGAGCTGTTTTTT
v_call: TRBV20-1; clone_size: many; j_call: TRBJ2-4; d_call: .; cdr3_aa: CSASWADPLAKNIQYF; cdr3_nt: TGCAGTGCTAGCTGGGCTGACCCCTTAGCCAAAAACATTCAGTACTTC
v_call: TRBV25-1; clone_size: many; j_call: TRBJ2-3; d_call: TRBD2; cdr3_aa: CASSARGGSGRTDTQYF; cdr3_nt: TGTGCCAGCAGCGCCAGGGGAGGGAGCGGGAGAACAGATACGCAGTATTTT
v_call: TRBV7-8; clone_size: .; j_call: TRBJ1-5; d_call: .; cdr3_aa: CASSLEAGNQPQHF; cdr3_nt: TGTGCCAGCAGCTTAGAGGCAGGGAATCAGCCCCAGCATTTT
v_call: TRBV20-1; clone_size: many; j_call: TRBJ2-3; d_call: TRBD2; cdr3_aa: CSARNGRAGTTDTQYF; cdr3_nt: TGCAGTGCTAGAAACGGGCGAGCGGGAACCACAGATACGCAGTATTTT
v_call: TRBV3-1; clone_size: many; j_call: TRBJ1-1; d_call: TRBD1; cdr3_aa: CASSQDRGTGSEAFF; cdr3_nt: TGTGCCAGCAGCCAAGATCGGGGGACAGGGAGTGAAGCTTTCTTT
v_call: TRBV7-9; clone_size: many; j_call: TRBJ1-1; d_call: .; cdr3_aa: CASSLYGGSTEAFF; cdr3_nt: TGTGCCAGCAGCTTATACGGGGGTAGCACTGAAGCTTTCTTT
v_call: TRBV14; clone_size: many; j_call: TRBJ2-5; d_call: TRBD1; cdr3_aa: CASSPRQGAGETQYF; cdr3_nt: TGTGCCAGCAGTCCAAGACAGGGGGCGGGGGAGACCCAGTACTTC
v_call: TRBV3-1; clone_size: .; j_call: TRBJ2-5; d_call: .; cdr3_aa: CASSRGVQGQETQYF; cdr3_nt: TGTGCCAGCAGCCGTGGGGTACAGGGCCAAGAGACCCAGTACTTC
v_call: TRBV19; clone_size: many; j_call: TRBJ1-2; d_call: TRBD1; cdr3_aa: CASSKQGGYTF; cdr3_nt: TGTGCCAGTAGTAAACAGGGGGGCTACACCTTC
v_call: TRBV5-1; clone_size: many; j_call: TRBJ1-2; d_call: .; cdr3_aa: CASSLDKENYGYTF; cdr3_nt: TGCGCCAGCAGCTTGGACAAGGAAAACTATGGCTACACCTTC
v_call: TRBV7-2; clone_size: many; j_call: TRBJ2-7; d_call: .; cdr3_aa: CASSLILSSYEQYF; cdr3_nt: TGTGCCAGCAGCTTAATATTGAGCTCCTACGAGCAGTACTTC
v_call: TRBV5-1; clone_size: .; j_call: TRBJ1-6; d_call: .; cdr3_aa: CASSLESGWNSPLHF; cdr3_nt: TGCGCCAGCAGCCTCGAATCAGGGTGGAATTCACCCCTCCACTTT
v_call: TRBV27; clone_size: many; j_call: TRBJ2-1; d_call: .; cdr3_aa: CASRRLWGLTNNEQFF; cdr3_nt: TGTGCCAGCAGGCGGTTGTGGGGACTTACTAACAATGAGCAGTTCTTC
v_call: TRBV12-3/TRBV12-4; clone_size: many; j_call: TRBJ1-1; d_call: TRBD1; cdr3_aa: CASSLRTGEVTEAFF; cdr3_nt: TGTGCCAGCAGTTTAAGGACAGGGGAGGTCACTGAAGCTTTCTTT
v_call: TRBV5-1; clone_size: many; j_call: TRBJ1-6; d_call: TRBD1; cdr3_aa: CASSTYDRGDSPLHF; cdr3_nt: TGCGCCAGCAGCACCTATGACAGGGGTGATTCACCCCTCCACTTT
v_call: TRBV20-1; clone_size: many; j_call: TRBJ2-5; d_call: TRBD2; cdr3_aa: CSARDPLAGDQETQYF; cdr3_nt: TGCAGTGCTAGAGATCCTCTCGCGGGGGATCAAGAGACCCAGTACTTC
v_call: TRBV6-2/TRBV6-3; clone_size: .; j_call: TRBJ2-5; d_call: .; cdr3_aa: CASSPAGTGGGEVLQETQYF; cdr3_nt: TGTGCCAGCAGCCCTGCCGGGACCGGAGGTGGGGAGGTGCTCCAAGAGACCCAGTACTTC
v_call: TRBV13; clone_size: many; j_call: TRBJ1-2; d_call: TRBD1; cdr3_aa: CASSPTGAGYTF; cdr3_nt: TGTGCCAGCAGCCCGACAGGGGCTGGCTACACCTTC
v_call: TRBV9; clone_size: many; j_call: TRBJ1-2; d_call: TRBD1; cdr3_aa: CASSSNPGQGAYGYTF; cdr3_nt: TGTGCCAGCAGCTCAAACCCAGGACAGGGGGCCTATGGCTACACCTTC
v_call: TRBV20-1; clone_size: many; j_call: TRBJ2-1; d_call: .; cdr3_aa: CSVPRGEGDYNEQFF; cdr3_nt: TGCAGTGTTCCGAGGGGGGAGGGCGACTACAATGAGCAGTTCTTC
v_call: TRBV7-2; clone_size: many; j_call: TRBJ2-3; d_call: TRBD2; cdr3_aa: CASSLTGGGGDTQYF; cdr3_nt: TGTGCCAGCAGCTTAACGGGAGGCGGGGGGGATACGCAGTATTTT
v_call: TRBV7-9; clone_size: few; j_call: TRBJ1-2; d_call: .; cdr3_aa: CASSSLGGYTF; cdr3_nt: TGTGCCAGCAGCTCCCTAGGAGGCTACACCTTC
v_call: TRBV12-3/TRBV12-4; clone_size: .; j_call: TRBJ2-1; d_call: .; cdr3_aa: CASSFRSYNEQFF; cdr3_nt: TGTGCCAGCAGTTTCCGCTCCTACAATGAGCAGTTCTTC
v_call: TRBV9; clone_size: .; j_call: TRBJ2-1; d_call: .; cdr3_aa: CASTQAPTRNNEQFF; cdr3_nt: TGTGCCAGCACCCAAGCCCCTACTAGAAACAATGAGCAGTTCTTC
v_call: TRBV5-1; clone_size: many; j_call: TRBJ2-3; d_call: TRBD2; cdr3_aa: CASRPNIQLAGSTDTQYF; cdr3_nt: TGCGCCAGCAGACCCAATATTCAGCTAGCGGGAAGCACAGATACGCAGTATTTT
v_call: TRBV6-5; clone_size: many; j_call: TRBJ1-3; d_call: .; cdr3_aa: CASSLIGIGNTIYF; cdr3_nt: TGTGCCAGCAGTTTAATAGGGATCGGAAACACCATATATTTT
v_call: TRBV9; clone_size: many; j_call: TRBJ2-1; d_call: .; cdr3_aa: CASSVGGWDNEQFF; cdr3_nt: TGTGCCAGCAGCGTAGGGGGTTGGGACAATGAGCAGTTCTTC
v_call: TRBV7-3; clone_size: .; j_call: TRBJ2-5; d_call: .; cdr3_aa: CASSLSHPGLPVQETQYF; cdr3_nt: TGTGCCAGCAGCTTAAGCCACCCGGGACTGCCGGTCCAAGAGACCCAGTACTTC
v_call: TRBV20-1; clone_size: many; j_call: TRBJ1-4; d_call: TRBD1; cdr3_aa: CSARDTGGDEKLFF; cdr3_nt: TGCAGTGCTAGAGATACAGGGGGCGATGAAAAACTGTTTTTT
v_call: TRBV5-1; clone_size: many; j_call: TRBJ2-2; d_call: TRBD2; cdr3_aa: CASSGTSGTNTGELFF; cdr3_nt: TGCGCCAGCAGCGGTACTAGCGGGACGAACACCGGGGAGCTGTTTTTT
v_call: TRBV20-1; clone_size: many; j_call: TRBJ1-3; d_call: TRBD1; cdr3_aa: CSAGQGTAGNTIYF; cdr3_nt: TGCAGTGCTGGACAGGGGACAGCTGGAAACACCATATATTTT
v_call: TRBV5-6; clone_size: .; j_call: TRBJ2-1; d_call: .; cdr3_aa: CASTQRTYNEQFF; cdr3_nt: TGTGCCAGCACTCAAAGAACCTACAATGAGCAGTTCTTC